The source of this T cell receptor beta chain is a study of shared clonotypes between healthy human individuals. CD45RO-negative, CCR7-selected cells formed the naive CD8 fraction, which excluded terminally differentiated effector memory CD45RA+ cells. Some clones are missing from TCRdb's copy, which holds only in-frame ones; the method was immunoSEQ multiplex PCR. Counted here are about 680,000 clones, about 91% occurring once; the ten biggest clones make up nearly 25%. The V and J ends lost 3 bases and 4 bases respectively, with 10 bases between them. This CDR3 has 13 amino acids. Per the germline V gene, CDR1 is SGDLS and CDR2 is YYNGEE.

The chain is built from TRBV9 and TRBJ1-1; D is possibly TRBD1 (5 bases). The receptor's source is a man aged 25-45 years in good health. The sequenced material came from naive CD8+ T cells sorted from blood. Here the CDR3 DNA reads TGTGCCAGCAGCGCGCCCGGGACCACTGAAGCTTTCTTT. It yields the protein CASSAPGTTEAFF.